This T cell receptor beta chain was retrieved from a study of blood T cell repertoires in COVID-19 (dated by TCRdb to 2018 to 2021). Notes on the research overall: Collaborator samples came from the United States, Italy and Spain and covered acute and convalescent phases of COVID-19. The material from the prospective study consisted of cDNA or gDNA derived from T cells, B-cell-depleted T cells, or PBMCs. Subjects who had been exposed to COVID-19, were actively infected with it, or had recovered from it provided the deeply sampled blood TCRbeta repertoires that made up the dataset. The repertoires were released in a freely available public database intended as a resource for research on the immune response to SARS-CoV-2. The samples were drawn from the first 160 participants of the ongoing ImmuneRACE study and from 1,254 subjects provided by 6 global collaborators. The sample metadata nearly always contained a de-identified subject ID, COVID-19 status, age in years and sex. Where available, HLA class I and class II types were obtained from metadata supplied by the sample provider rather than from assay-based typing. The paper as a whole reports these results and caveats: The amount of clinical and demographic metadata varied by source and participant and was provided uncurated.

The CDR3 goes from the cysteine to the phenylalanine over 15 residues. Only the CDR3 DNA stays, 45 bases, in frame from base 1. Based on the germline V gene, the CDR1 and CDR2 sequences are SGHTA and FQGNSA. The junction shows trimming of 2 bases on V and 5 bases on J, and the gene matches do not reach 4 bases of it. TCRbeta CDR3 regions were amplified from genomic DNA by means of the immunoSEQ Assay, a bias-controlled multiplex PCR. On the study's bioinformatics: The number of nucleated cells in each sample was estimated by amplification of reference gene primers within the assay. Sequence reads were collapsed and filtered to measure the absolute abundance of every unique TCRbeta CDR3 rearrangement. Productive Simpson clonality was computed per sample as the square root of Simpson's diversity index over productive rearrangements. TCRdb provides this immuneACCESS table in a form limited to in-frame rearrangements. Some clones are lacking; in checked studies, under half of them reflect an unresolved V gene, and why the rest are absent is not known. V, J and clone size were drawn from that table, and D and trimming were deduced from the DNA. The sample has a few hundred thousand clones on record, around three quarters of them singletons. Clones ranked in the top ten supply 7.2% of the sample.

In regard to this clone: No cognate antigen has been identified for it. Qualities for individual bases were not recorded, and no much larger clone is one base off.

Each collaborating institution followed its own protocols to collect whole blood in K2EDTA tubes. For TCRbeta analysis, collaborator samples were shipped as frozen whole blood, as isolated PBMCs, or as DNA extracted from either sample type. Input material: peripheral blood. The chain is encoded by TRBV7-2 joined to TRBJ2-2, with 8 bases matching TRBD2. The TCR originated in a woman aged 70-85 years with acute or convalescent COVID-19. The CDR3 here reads CASSLYGGATGELFF. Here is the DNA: TGTGCCAGCAGCTTATACGGGGGGGCTACCGGGGAGCTGTTTTTT. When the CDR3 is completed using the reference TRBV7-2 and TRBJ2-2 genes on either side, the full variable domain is GAGVSQSPSNKVTEKGKDVELRCDPISGHTALYWYRQSLGQGLEFLIYFQGNSAPDKSGLPSDRFSAERTGGSVSTLTIQRTQQEDSAVYLCASSLYGGATGELFFGEGSRLTVL.